This T cell receptor beta chain comes out of a study of T-cell reconstitution after alpha-beta-depleted transplantation in children. Study-wide points: By about two months after transplant, alpha-beta T cells reportedly arose from several hundred graft clones that had expanded.

There are 13 residues in the CDR3. V was shortened by 7 bases and J by 7 bases, with 16 bases between the two germline ends. Germline values: CDR1 MDHEN, CDR2 SYDVKM. This clonotype has ten or more counts. Antigen: not known. For TCRbeta, the library was prepared with unique molecular identifiers. Each CDR3 protein is one row after TCRdb ran MiXCR on the PCR reads. This sample carries about 590,000 distinct CDR3 sequences, over 10% of them seen once, and the ten largest clones take 2% to 2.5%. The clonotype comes from a male patient under 18 who had a stem cell transplant for acute myeloid leukemia, so the T cells may come from the graft donor. Sequences were derived from PBMCs, mostly from graft donor cells, sampled 360 days after TCRalphabeta/CD19-depleted stem cell transplant. J is TRBJ2-5 and V is TRBV28; D is possibly TRBD1 (5 bases). The CDR3 sequence is CASNWRRAGTQYF. CDR3 coding DNA: TGTGCCAGCAACTGGCGCAGGGCTGGGACCCAGTACTTC. Full variable domain (outside the CDR3, taken from reference TRBV28 and TRBJ2-5): DVKVTQSSRYLVKRTGEKVFLECVQDMDHENMFWYRQDPGLGLRLIYFSYDVKMKEKGDIPEGYSVSREKKERFSLILESASTNQTSMYLCASNWRRAGTQYFGPGTRLLVL.